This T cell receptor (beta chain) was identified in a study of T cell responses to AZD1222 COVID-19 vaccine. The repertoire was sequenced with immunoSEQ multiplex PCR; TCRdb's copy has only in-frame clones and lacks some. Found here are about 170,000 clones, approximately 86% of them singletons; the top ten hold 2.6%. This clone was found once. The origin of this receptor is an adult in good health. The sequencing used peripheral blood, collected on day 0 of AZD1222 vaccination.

CDR3 sequence reads: CASSRNSYEQYF. In DNA form, the CDR3 reads TGTGCCAGCAGCCGGAATTCCTACGAGCAGTACTTC. The gene calls are TRBV12-1 and TRBJ2-7. TRBV12-1 is assigned pseudogene status. CDR3 size: 12 residues.